Listed below are T cell receptor beta chains from one sample, sequenced in a study of blood T cell repertoires in COVID-19. The protocol was immunoSEQ multiplex PCR, while the TCRdb copy is restricted to in-frame clones and leaves out a portion. The sample has 98,000 or so clones, around 86% seen once; the top ten hold 4.5% to 5.5%. Input material: peripheral blood. The receptors come from a man between 60 and 75 years old with COVID-19, enrolled during active disease. Both conserved end residues are part of each CDR3. The D gene is left open where the match is weak. Some rows mark clone size as missing; the rest say once, few, many or name a class of expanded clone.

j_call cdr3_length d_call v_call clone_size cdr3_aa cdr3_nt
TRBJ1-2 16 . TRBV4-2 once CASSLYLRGPYYGYTF TGTGCCAGCAGCCTCTACCTCAGGGGACCTTACTATGGCTACACCTTC
TRBJ2-3 14 . TRBV7-9 . CASSSTVPADTQYF TGTGCCAGCAGCTCCACAGTTCCCGCAGATACGCAGTATTTT
TRBJ2-1 14 . TRBV7-9 . CASSLVLRGNEQFF TGTGCCAGCAGCTTAGTTCTTAGGGGCAATGAGCAGTTCTTC
TRBJ2-2 14 TRBD1 TRBV6-6 . CASKGQADTGELFF TGTGCCAGCAAAGGACAGGCGGACACCGGGGAGCTGTTTTTT
TRBJ2-5 16 . TRBV12-5 once CASGLLGGSLRETQYF TGTGCTAGTGGTTTACTGGGAGGCTCCCTAAGGGAGACCCAGTACTTC
TRBJ2-7 13 . TRBV20-1 . CSASRSSGYEQYF TGCAGTGCTAGTAGGAGTTCTGGCTACGAGCAGTACTTC
TRBJ2-7 16 . TRBV5-1 few CASSLGGRLDSYEQYF TGCGCCAGCAGCTTGGGCGGCCGCCTTGACTCCTACGAGCAGTACTTC
TRBJ2-3 18 TRBD1 TRBV12-5 . CASGSGDRGWYRTDTQYF TGTGCTAGTGGTTCCGGGGACAGGGGTTGGTATAGGACAGATACGCAGTATTTT
TRBJ1-3 16 . TRBV11-2 . CASSFVAGRVGNTIYF TGTGCCAGCAGCTTTGTTGCAGGGCGTGTTGGAAACACCATATATTTT
TRBJ2-2 14 . TRBV11-2 . CASSPVEETGELFF TGTGCCAGCAGCCCGGTTGAGGAGACCGGGGAGCTGTTTTTT
TRBJ2-3 13 . TRBV7-9 . CASSPDSTDTQYF TGTGCCAGCAGTCCGGACTCCACAGATACGCAGTATTTT
TRBJ1-1 14 . TRBV19 once CASTPPGWSPEAFF TGTGCCAGTACTCCTCCCGGGTGGTCGCCTGAAGCTTTCTTT
TRBJ1-3 15 . TRBV27 . CASSSYTDSGNTIYF TGTGCCAGCAGTTCCTATACTGACTCTGGAAACACCATATATTTT
TRBJ2-3 16 TRBD1 TRBV30 . CAWSLGTGSRTDTQYF TGTGCCTGGAGTCTCGGGACAGGGTCCCGCACAGATACGCAGTATTTT
TRBJ1-1 14 . TRBV11-2 . CASSLLREGTEAFF TGTGCCAGCAGCCTACTTCGCGAGGGCACTGAAGCTTTCTTT
TRBJ1-2 13 . TRBV29-1 . CSGTRDLDYGYTF TGCAGCGGAACCCGGGATCTTGACTATGGCTACACCTTC
TRBJ1-4 14 TRBD1 TRBV5-4 . CASSRGQGYEKLFF TGTGCCAGCAGCCGCGGACAGGGTTATGAAAAACTGTTTTTT
TRBJ2-3 13 . TRBV7-8 . CASSLGGVGTQYF TGTGCCAGCAGCTTAGGGGGGGTGGGTACGCAGTATTTT
TRBJ2-7 13 TRBD2 TRBV6-4 . CASAQEGAGEQYF TGTGCCAGCGCCCAGGAGGGAGCGGGGGAGCAGTACTTC
TRBJ2-3 13 . TRBV24-1 . CATSDLLAGTQYF TGTGCCACCAGTGATTTGTTGGCAGGCACGCAGTATTTT
TRBJ2-1 18 TRBD2 TRBV4-2 . CASSRQGPEAGGGNEQFF TGTGCCAGCAGCCGTCAGGGGCCGGAAGCGGGAGGTGGTAATGAGCAGTTCTTC
TRBJ2-5 14 . TRBV9 once CASSPEQGRETQYF TGTGCCAGCAGCCCAGAACAGGGGAGGGAGACCCAGTACTTC
TRBJ1-1 15 . TRBV11-3 . CASSLVTGLITEAFF TGTGCCAGCAGCTTAGTCACAGGGTTAATCACTGAAGCTTTCTTT
TRBJ2-2 16 TRBD2 TRBV5-1 . CASSRGSGRNTGELFF TGCGCCAGCAGCCGAGGTAGCGGGAGGAACACCGGGGAGCTGTTTTTT
TRBJ2-5 13 . TRBV2 . CASRRQERETQYF TGTGCCAGCCGGAGACAGGAAAGAGAGACCCAGTACTTC
TRBJ2-1 18 TRBD2 TRBV28 . CASRPSTGGSLQGNEQFF TGTGCCAGCAGGCCTTCAACTGGCGGGAGTCTTCAAGGGAATGAGCAGTTCTTC
TRBJ1-2 16 TRBD1 TRBV7-9 . CASSSAGTGIFYGYTF TGTGCCAGCAGCTCAGCCGGGACAGGAATATTCTATGGCTACACCTTC
TRBJ2-2 17 TRBD1 TRBV7-9 . CASSWDRQGSLAGELFF TGTGCCAGCAGCTGGGACCGACAGGGAAGCTTGGCCGGGGAGCTGTTTTTT
TRBJ1-5 14 . TRBV4-1 . CASSQFNSNQPQHF TGCGCCAGCAGCCAATTTAATAGCAATCAGCCCCAGCATTTT
TRBJ1-1 14 TRBD1 TRBV28 . CASSPGQVNTEAFF TGTGCCAGCAGTCCTGGACAGGTGAACACTGAAGCTTTCTTT
TRBJ1-3 13 . TRBV28 . CASSRSGGNTIYF TGTGCCAGCAGCCGCTCGGGTGGAAACACCATATATTTT
TRBJ1-1 15 . TRBV5-1 . CASSLDAYEGTEAFF TGCGCCAGCAGCTTGGATGCATATGAGGGCACTGAAGCTTTCTTT
TRBJ2-7 14 TRBD1 TRBV5-4 once CASSPRTGGYEQYF TGTGCCAGCAGCCCAAGGACAGGGGGCTACGAGCAGTACTTC
TRBJ2-1 13 TRBD1 TRBV2 . CATHRDRVNEQFF TGTGCCACCCACAGGGACAGGGTCAATGAGCAGTTCTTC
TRBJ2-7 11 . TRBV20-1 . CSASPSYEQYF TGCAGTGCTAGCCCTTCCTACGAGCAGTACTTC
TRBJ1-1 14 TRBD1 TRBV5-5 . CASTTGQLNTEAFF TGTGCCAGCACGACGGGACAGTTGAACACTGAAGCTTTCTTT
TRBJ1-4 15 TRBD1 TRBV19 . CASSIAGTGFEKLFF TGTGCCAGTAGTATAGCGGGGACAGGTTTCGAAAAACTGTTTTTT
TRBJ2-7 13 TRBD1 TRBV25-1 . CASSETGGHEQYF TGTGCCAGCAGTGAAACAGGGGGGCACGAGCAGTACTTC
TRBJ1-6 15 . TRBV7-9 . CASSLYAGGNSPLHF TGTGCCAGCAGCTTATACGCAGGAGGAAATTCACCCCTCCACTTT
TRBJ1-4 14 . TRBV5-1 . CASSLQGPNEKLFF TGCGCCAGCAGCTTGCAGGGGCCCAATGAAAAACTGTTTTTT
TRBJ1-2 13 . TRBV6-2/TRBV6-3 . CASSLMGASGYTF TGTGCCAGCAGTTTAATGGGGGCCTCTGGCTACACCTTC
TRBJ1-2 16 . TRBV5-4 . CASSLVGSETFYGYTF TGTGCCAGCAGCTTAGTTGGCAGCGAAACCTTCTATGGCTACACCTTC
TRBJ1-3 16 TRBD1 TRBV19 . CASSIAVQGAGNTIYF TGTGCCAGTAGTATAGCTGTACAGGGGGCTGGAAACACCATATATTTT
TRBJ1-1 15 . TRBV9 . CASSFGVGVSTEAFF TGTGCCAGCAGTTTTGGGGTCGGGGTTAGCACTGAAGCTTTCTTT
TRBJ1-2 16 TRBD1 TRBV29-1 . CSVYRPGTGVDEGYTF TGCAGCGTTTACCGTCCCGGGACAGGGGTAGATGAGGGCTACACCTTC
TRBJ1-4 11 . TRBV25-1 . CASRANEKLFF TGTGCCAGCAGAGCGAATGAAAAACTGTTTTTT
TRBJ2-5 13 . TRBV11-3 . CASSWDWEETQYF TGTGCCAGCAGCTGGGATTGGGAGGAGACCCAGTACTTC
TRBJ2-3 16 TRBD2 TRBV10-2 . CASRLAGGPSTDTQYF TGCGCCAGCAGACTAGCGGGAGGGCCGAGCACAGATACGCAGTATTTT
TRBJ2-2 16 . TRBV30 . CAWSVLGGGDAGELFF TGTGCCTGGAGTGTACTAGGAGGGGGCGACGCCGGGGAGCTGTTTTTT
TRBJ1-4 19 TRBD1 TRBV7-9 . CASSSIGTGEFWYREKLFF TGTGCCAGCAGCTCTATCGGGACAGGGGAGTTCTGGTATCGTGAAAAACTGTTTTTT
TRBJ1-3 16 TRBD1 TRBV11-2 . CASSSNRGLSGNTIYF TGTGCCAGCAGCTCAAACAGGGGGCTCTCTGGAAACACCATATATTTT
TRBJ1-5 16 TRBD1 TRBV19 . CASSILMGQENQPQHF TGTGCCAGTAGTATCCTAATGGGACAGGAGAATCAGCCCCAGCATTTT
TRBJ2-7 18 TRBD1 TRBV7-9 . CASSPGGGQGFYSYEQYF TGTGCCAGCAGCCCAGGGGGGGGACAGGGTTTTTACTCCTACGAGCAGTACTTC
TRBJ2-7 12 . TRBV2 . CASKRGPYEQYF TGTGCCAGCAAAAGAGGGCCTTACGAGCAGTACTTC
TRBJ2-3 14 TRBD2 TRBV5-4 . CASSLLLAGQTQYF TGTGCCAGCAGCTTGCTTCTAGCGGGCCAGACGCAGTATTTT
TRBJ2-1 13 . TRBV10-3 . CAISVTQDNEQFF TGTGCCATCAGTGTCACCCAGGACAATGAGCAGTTCTTC
TRBJ1-4 16 TRBD1 TRBV30 . CAWSVIGQGRNEKLFF TGTGCCTGGAGTGTGATTGGACAGGGCCGTAATGAAAAACTGTTTTTT